This record concerns one T cell receptor (beta chain) sequence. The TCR beta library used iRepertoire HTBI primers with Arm-PCR amplification of CDR3. Using its own MiXCR run on the multiplex PCR reads, TCRdb lists one record per CDR3 protein. This repertoire shows about 560,000 distinct CDR3 sequences, about 15% found once; its top ten account for approximately 12%. This CDR3 has 15 residues. CDR1 is MNHEY, CDR2 SMNVEV, per germline (reference sequence). V was pared by 0 bases and J by 0 bases, with 8 bases between. Sample time point: newly diagnosed GD, antithyroid drugs for less than 3 months. TCR sequences were obtained from RNA taken from PBMCs. This sample is part of a study of regulatory T cells in long-lasting Graves disease. This same sample was also taken into another study, of T cells in Graves' hyperthyroidism and ophthalmopathy.

The TCR sequence derives from a man aged 18 to 29 with Graves disease. The genes are TRBV27 and TRBJ1-1; D may be TRBD1 (5 bases). The material was peripheral blood mononuclear cells (PBMCs), obtained at new diagnosis, from a patient treated with antithyroid drugs. The CDR3 loop reads CASSLSRQLNTEAFF. CDR3 sequence (DNA): TGTGCCAGCAGTTTATCGCGACAGTTGAACACTGAAGCTTTCTTT.